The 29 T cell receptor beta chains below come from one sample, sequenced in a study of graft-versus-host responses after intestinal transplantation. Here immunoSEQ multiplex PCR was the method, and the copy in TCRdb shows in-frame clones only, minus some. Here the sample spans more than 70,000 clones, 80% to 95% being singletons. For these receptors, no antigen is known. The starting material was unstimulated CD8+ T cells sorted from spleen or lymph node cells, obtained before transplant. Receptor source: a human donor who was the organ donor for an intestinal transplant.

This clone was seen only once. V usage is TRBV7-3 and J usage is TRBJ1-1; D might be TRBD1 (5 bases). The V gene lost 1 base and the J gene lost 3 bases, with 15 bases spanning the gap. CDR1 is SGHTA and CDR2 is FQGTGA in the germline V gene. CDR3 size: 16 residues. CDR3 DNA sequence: TGTGCCAGCAGCTTAATTCACGGCCTCAGGGACACTGAAGCTTTCTTT. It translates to CASSLIHGLRDTEAFF.

The CDR3 DNA reads as TGTGCCAGCAGGTTTGACCAGCGGGATGGCAATGAGCAGTTCTTC. This encodes CASRFDQRDGNEQFF. The chain combines TRBV7-9 with TRBJ2-1; 7 nucleotides agree with TRBD2. Trimming cost V 6 bases and J 6 bases; bases outside gene matches: 11. The CDR3 covers 15 residues. The germline V gene encodes CDR1 SEHNR and CDR2 FQNEAQ (reference sequence).

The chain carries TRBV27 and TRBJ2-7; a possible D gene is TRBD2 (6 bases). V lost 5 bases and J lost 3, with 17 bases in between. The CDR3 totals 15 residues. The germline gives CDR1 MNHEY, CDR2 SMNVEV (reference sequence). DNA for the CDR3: TGTGCCAGCAGTCCTACGGGGGACCCTTACTACGAGCAGTACTTC. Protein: CASSPTGDPYYEQYF.

CDR3 coding DNA: TGTGCCAGCAGTGACCGGGGGGCTGAGCAGTTCTTC. Its protein is CASSDRGAEQFF. V usage is TRBV27 and J usage is TRBJ2-1; D possibly corresponds to TRBD2 (7 bases). The V gene's germline CDR1 is MNHEY and CDR2 SMNVEV (reference sequence). V was clipped by 5 bases and J by 9 bases, with 11 bases between them. The CDR3 has 12 residues.

The CDR3 loop is CASSRGLKTYEQYF. The DNA for the CDR3 is TGTGCCAGCAGCCGCGGACTGAAGACCTACGAGCAGTACTTC. The genes are TRBV5-4 and TRBJ2-7, with D possibly TRBD2 on 5 matching bases. With 4 bases removed from V and 2 bases from J, the gap between germline ends came to 13 bases. The CDR3 has 14 residues. Germline CDR1 is SGHNT and CDR2 is YYREEE (reference sequence).

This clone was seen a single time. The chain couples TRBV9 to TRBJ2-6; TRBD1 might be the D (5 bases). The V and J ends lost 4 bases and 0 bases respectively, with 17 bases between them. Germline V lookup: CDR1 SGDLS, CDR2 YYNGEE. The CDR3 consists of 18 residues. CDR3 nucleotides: TGTGCCAGCAGCTCCTCCTCAAAGGGGATCTCTGGGGCCAACGTCCTGACTTTC. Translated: CASSSSSKGISGANVLTF.

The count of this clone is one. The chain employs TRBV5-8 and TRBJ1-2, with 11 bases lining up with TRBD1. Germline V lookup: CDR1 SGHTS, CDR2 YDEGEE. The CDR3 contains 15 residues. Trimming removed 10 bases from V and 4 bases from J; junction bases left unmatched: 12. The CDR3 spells CAPEGQGDELYGYTF. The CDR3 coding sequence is TGTGCCCCGGAGGGACAGGGGGACGAACTCTATGGCTACACCTTC.

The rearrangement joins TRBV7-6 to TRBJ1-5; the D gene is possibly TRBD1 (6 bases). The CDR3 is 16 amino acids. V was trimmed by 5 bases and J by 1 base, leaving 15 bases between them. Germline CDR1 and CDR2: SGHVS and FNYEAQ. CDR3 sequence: CASSQGQGWSNQPQHF. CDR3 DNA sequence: TGTGCCAGCAGCCAGGGGCAGGGATGGAGCAATCAGCCCCAGCATTTT.

CDR3 sequence reads: CASSRLNTEAFF. CDR3 in DNA: TGTGCCAGCAGTCGGTTGAACACTGAAGCTTTCTTT. This chain uses TRBV27 with TRBJ1-1; D unresolved. The CDR3 is 12 amino acids. Trimming took 5 bases from V and 0 from J, leaving 4 bases between them. Germline-derived CDR1 and CDR2 are MNHEY and SMNVEV (reference sequence).

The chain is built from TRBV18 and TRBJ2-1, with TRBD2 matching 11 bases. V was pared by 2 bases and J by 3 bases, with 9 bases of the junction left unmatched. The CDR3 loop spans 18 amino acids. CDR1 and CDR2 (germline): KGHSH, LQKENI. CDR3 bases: TGTGCCAGCTCACCAGATAGCGGGGGGGCCCCCGACTACAATGAGCAGTTCTTC. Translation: CASSPDSGGAPDYNEQFF.

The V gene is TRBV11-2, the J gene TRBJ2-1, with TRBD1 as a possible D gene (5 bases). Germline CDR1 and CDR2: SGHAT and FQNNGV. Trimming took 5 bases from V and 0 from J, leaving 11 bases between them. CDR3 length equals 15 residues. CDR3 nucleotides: TGTGCCAGCAGCCAAGGGGTGAGCTCCTACAATGAGCAGTTCTTC. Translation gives CASSQGVSSYNEQFF.

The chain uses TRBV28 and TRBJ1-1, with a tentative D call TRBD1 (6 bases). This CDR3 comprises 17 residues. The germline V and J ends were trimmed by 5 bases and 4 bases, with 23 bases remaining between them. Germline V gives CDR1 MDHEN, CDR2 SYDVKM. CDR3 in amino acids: CASSHGLGWGRITEAFF. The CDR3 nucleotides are TGTGCCAGCAGTCACGGGCTCGGGTGGGGGCGGATCACTGAAGCTTTCTTT.

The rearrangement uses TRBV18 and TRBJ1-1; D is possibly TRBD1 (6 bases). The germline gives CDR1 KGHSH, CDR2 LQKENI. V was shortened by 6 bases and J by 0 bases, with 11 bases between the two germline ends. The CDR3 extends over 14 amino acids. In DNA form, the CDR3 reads TGTGCCAGCTCCCCGACAGGTATGAACACTGAAGCTTTCTTT. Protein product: CASSPTGMNTEAFF. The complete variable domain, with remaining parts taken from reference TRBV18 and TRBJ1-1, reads NAGVMQNPRHLVRRRGQEARLRCSPMKGHSHVYWYRQLPEEGLKFMVYLQKENIIDESGMPKERFSAEFPKEGPSILRIQQVVRGDSAAYFCASSPTGMNTEAFFGQGTRLTVV.

The CDR3 DNA sequence: TGTGCCAGCAGACAGGGCTACACTGAAGCTTTCTTT. Its protein product is CASRQGYTEAFF. The V and J genes are TRBV7-2 and TRBJ1-1, with D perhaps TRBD1 (6 bases). The CDR3 is 12 amino acids. From germline, CDR1 is SGHTA and CDR2 FQGNSA. V was cut by 6 bases and J by 3 bases, with 8 bases left in between.

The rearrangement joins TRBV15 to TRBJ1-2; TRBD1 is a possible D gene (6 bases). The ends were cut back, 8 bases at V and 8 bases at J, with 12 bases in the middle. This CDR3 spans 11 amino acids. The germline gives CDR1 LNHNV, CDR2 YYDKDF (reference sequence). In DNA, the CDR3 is TGTGCCACCGAGGACAGTCACGGCTACACCTTC. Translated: CATEDSHGYTF.

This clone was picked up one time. CDR3 residues: CASREEFGGSNQPQHF. CDR3 in DNA: TGTGCCAGTCGGGAGGAGTTTGGAGGGAGCAATCAGCCCCAGCATTTT. This rearrangement joins TRBV27 to TRBJ1-5; D uncertain. CDR3 length equals 16 residues. The V end lost 9 bases, the J end lost 1 base, and 19 bases lay between the germline ends. Germline V gene sequence: CDR1 MNHEY, CDR2 SMNVEV (reference sequence).

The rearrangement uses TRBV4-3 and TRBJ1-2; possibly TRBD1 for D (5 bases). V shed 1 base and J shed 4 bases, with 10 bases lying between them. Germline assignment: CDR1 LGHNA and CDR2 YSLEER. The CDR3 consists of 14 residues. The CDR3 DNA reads TGCGCCAGCAGCCAAGGGACAAGGGGCTATGGCTACACCTTC. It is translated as CASSQGTRGYGYTF.

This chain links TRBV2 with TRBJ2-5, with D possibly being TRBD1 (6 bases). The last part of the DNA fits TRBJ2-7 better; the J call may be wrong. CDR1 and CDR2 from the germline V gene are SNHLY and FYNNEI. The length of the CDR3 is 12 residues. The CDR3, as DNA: TGTGCCAGCAGTGATTACAGGGACGAGCAGTACTTC. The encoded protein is CASSDYRDEQYF.

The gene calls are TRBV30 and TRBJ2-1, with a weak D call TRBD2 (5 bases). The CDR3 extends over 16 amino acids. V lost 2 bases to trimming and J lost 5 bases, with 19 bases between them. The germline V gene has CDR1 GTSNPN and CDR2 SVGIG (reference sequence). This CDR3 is CAWSTRDQGSHNEQFF. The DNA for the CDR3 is TGTGCCTGGAGTACACGCGACCAAGGGAGCCACAATGAGCAGTTCTTC.

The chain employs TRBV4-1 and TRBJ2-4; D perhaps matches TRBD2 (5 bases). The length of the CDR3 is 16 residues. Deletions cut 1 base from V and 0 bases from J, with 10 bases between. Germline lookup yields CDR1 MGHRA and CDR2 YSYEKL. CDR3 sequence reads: CASSQGAGLAKNIQYF. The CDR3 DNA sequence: TGCGCCAGCAGCCAAGGTGCGGGTCTAGCCAAAAACATTCAGTACTTC.

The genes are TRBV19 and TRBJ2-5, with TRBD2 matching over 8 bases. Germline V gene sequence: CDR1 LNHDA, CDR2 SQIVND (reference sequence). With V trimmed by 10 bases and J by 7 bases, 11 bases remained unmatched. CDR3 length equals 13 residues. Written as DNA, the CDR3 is TGTGCCACCCTTGGGGAGGCGGGGGGGACCCAGTACTTC. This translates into CATLGEAGGTQYF.

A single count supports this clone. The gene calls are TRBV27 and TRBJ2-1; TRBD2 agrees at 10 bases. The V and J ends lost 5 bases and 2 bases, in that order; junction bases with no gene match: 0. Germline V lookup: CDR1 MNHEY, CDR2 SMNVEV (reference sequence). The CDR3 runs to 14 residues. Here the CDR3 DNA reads TGTGCCAGCAGTAGCGGGGGGGCCTACAATGAGCAGTTCTTC. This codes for CASSSGGAYNEQFF.

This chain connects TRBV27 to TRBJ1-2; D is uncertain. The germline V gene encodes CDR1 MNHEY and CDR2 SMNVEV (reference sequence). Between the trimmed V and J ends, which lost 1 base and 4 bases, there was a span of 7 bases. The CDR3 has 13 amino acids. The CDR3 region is CASSLYRSYGYTF. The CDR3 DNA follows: TGTGCCAGCAGTTTATATCGCAGCTATGGCTACACCTTC.

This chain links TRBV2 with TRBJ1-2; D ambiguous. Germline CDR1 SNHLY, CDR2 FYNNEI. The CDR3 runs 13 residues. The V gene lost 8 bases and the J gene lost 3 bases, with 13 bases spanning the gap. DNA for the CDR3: TGTGCCAGCGAGGCGACCGGAGACTATGGCTACACCTTC. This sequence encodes CASEATGDYGYTF.

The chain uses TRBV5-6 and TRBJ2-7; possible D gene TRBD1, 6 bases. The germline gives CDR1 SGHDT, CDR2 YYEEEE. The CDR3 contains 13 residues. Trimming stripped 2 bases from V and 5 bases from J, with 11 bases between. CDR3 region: CASSLGQYHEQYF. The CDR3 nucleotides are TGTGCCAGCAGCTTAGGACAGTACCACGAGCAGTACTTC.

CDR3 DNA: TGTGCCAGCAGCGCGCACAGGGATTCCTACGAGCAGTACTTC. Translation gives CASSAHRDSYEQYF. The chain couples TRBV9 to TRBJ2-7, with D perhaps TRBD1 (6 bases). The V and J ends lost 3 bases and 1 base respectively, with 11 bases between them. CDR1 and CDR2 from the germline V gene are SGDLS and YYNGEE. The CDR3 totals 14 residues.

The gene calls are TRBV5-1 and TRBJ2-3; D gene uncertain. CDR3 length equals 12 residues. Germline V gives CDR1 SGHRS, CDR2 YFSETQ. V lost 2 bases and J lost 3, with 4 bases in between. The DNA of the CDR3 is TGCGCCAGCAGCTTAGCGACAGATACGCAGTATTTT. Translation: CASSLATDTQYF.

The DNA of the CDR3 is TGCGCCAGCAGCCTCCAAGGCCAGCGGGGGGACGTTGCAGATACGCAGTATTTT. This codes for CASSLQGQRGDVADTQYF. The V gene is TRBV4-1, the J gene TRBJ2-3; 9 bases are shared with TRBD2. Per germline, CDR1 MGHRA and CDR2 YSYEKL. V lost 4 bases, J lost 4 bases, and 15 bases stayed unmatched. The CDR3 sequence is 18 residues long.

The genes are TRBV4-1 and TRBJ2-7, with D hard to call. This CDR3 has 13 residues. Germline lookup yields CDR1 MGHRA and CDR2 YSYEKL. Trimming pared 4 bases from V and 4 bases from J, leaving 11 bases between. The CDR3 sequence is CASSPRDGYEQYF. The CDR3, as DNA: TGCGCCAGCAGCCCTCGAGACGGGTACGAGCAGTACTTC.